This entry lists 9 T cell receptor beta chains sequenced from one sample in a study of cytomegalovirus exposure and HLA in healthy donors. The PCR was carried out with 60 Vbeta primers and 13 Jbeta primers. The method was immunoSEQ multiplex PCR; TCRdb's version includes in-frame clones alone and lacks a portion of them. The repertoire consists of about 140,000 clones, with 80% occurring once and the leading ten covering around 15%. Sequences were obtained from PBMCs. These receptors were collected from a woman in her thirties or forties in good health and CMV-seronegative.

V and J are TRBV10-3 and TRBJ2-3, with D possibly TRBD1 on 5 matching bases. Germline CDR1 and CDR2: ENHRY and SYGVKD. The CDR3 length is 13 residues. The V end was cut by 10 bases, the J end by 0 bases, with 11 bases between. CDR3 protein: CATTEMSTDTQYF. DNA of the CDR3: TGTGCCACGACAGAGATGAGCACAGATACGCAGTATTTT.

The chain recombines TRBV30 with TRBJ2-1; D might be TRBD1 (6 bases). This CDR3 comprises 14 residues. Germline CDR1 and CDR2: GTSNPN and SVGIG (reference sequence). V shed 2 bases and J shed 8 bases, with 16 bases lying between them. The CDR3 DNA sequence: TGTGCCTGGAGTCCTTTCGGGGCAGGGGATGAGCAGTTCTTC. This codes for CAWSPFGAGDEQFF.

CDR3 coding DNA: TGCGCCAGCACGCTACAGGGGGGGGACGAGCAGTACTTC. Encoded protein: CASTLQGGDEQYF. The rearrangement joins TRBV5-1 to TRBJ2-7, with D perhaps matching TRBD1 (8 bases). V was cut by 6 bases and J by 5 bases, with 15 bases left in between. Germline loops: CDR1 SGHRS, CDR2 YFSETQ. This CDR3 comprises 13 residues. Based on the CDR3 plus reference TRBV5-1 and TRBJ2-7, the full variable domain is KAGVTQTPRYLIKTRGQQVTLSCSPISGHRSVSWYQQTPGQGLQFLFEYFSETQRNKGNFPGRFSGRQFSNSRSEMNVSTLELGDSALYLCASTLQGGDEQYFGPGTRLTVT.

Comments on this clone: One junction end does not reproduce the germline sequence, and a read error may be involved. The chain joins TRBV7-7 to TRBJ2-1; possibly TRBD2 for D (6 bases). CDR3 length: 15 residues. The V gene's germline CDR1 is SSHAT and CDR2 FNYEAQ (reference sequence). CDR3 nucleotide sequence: TGTGCTAGCAGCTTAGACGGGAGTCGAGGAAATGAGCAGTTCTTC. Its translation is CASSLDGSRGNEQFF. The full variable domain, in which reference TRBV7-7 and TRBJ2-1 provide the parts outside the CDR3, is GAGVSQSPRYKVTKRGQDVTLRCDPISSHATLYWYQQALGQGPEFLTYFNYEAQPDKSGLPSDRFSAERPEGSISTLTIQRTEQRDSAMYRCASSLDGSRGNEQFFGPGTRLTVL.

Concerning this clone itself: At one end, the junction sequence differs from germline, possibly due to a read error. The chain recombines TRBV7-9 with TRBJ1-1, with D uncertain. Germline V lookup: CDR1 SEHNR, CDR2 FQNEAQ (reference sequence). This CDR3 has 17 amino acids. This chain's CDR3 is CSSSPQSGLGMNTEAFF. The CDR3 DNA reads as TGTTCCAGCAGCCCCCAGAGCGGGCTAGGGATGAACACTGAAGCTTTCTTT.

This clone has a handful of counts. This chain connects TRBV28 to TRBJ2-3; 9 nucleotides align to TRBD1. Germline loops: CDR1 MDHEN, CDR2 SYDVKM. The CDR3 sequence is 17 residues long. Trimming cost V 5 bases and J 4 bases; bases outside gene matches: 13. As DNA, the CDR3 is TGTGCCAGCAGTATTCTACAGGGGGCCCGGGAGGCAGATACGCAGTATTTT. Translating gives CASSILQGAREADTQYF.

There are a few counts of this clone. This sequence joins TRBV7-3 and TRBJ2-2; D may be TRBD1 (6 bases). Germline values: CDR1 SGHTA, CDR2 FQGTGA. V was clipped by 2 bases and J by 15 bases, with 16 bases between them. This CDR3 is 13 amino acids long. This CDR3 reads CASSLDPTGQMFF. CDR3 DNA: TGTGCCAGCAGCTTAGATCCGACAGGTCAGATGTTTTTT.

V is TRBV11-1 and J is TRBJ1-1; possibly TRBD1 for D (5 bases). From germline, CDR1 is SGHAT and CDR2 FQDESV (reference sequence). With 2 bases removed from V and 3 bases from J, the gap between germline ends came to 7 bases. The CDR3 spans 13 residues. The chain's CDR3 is CASSLQGDTEAFF. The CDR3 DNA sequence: TGTGCCAGCAGCTTACAGGGCGACACTGAAGCTTTCTTT.

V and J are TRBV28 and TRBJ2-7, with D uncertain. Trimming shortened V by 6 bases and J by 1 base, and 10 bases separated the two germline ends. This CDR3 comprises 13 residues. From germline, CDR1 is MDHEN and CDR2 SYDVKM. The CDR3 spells CASSPGGSYEQYF. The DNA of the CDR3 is TGTGCCAGCAGCCCCGGTGGTTCCTACGAGCAGTACTTC.